The clone carrying this T cell receptor beta chain was found a few times. Per germline, CDR1 SGHAT and CDR2 FQNNGV. The CDR3 has 17 amino acids. Between the trimmed V and J ends, which lost 1 base and 1 base, there was a span of 11 bases. These data originate in a study of blood T cells in healthy people across ages. With a J-beta primer mix and a sample-barcoded 5' primer, a second PCR ran about 7 to 12 cycles. TCRdb itself ran the 5' RACE reads through MiXCR, one entry per CDR3 protein. This sample has 1.5 million to 2 million distinct CDR3 sequences, with 30% to 35% found just once. The sequence was obtained from a woman under 40 in good health. Sample: blood. The rearrangement uses TRBV11-2 and TRBJ1-6; possibly TRBD1 for D (6 bases). CDR3 sequence reads: CASSLGAGTSYNSPLHF. The CDR3 nucleotides are TGTGCCAGCAGCTTAGGAGCGGGGACATCCTATAATTCACCCCTCCACTTT.